The 17 T cell receptor beta chains given below trace back to one sample, sequenced in a study of blood T cell repertoires in COVID-19. Only in-frame clones appear in the TCRdb table, and some are missing; sequencing was by immunoSEQ multiplex PCR. The sample lists around 58,000 clones, over 75% occurring once. Sequencing was carried out using peripheral blood. The receptors stem from a human donor in a cohort sampled during active COVID-19.

On this clone itself: Mismatch with germline at one junction end may stem from a read error. The rearrangement joins TRBV7-7 to TRBJ2-2; TRBD2 is a possible D gene (5 bases). The CDR3 extends over 15 amino acids. Germline-derived CDR1 and CDR2 are SSHAT and FNYEAQ (reference sequence). The CDR3 DNA follows: TGTGCTAGCAGCTACTCGGGATTAGGGACCGGGGAGCTGTTTTTT. Its protein product is CASSYSGLGTGELFF.

This chain links TRBV4-1 with TRBJ2-5; D unclear. CDR3 length: 12 amino acids. Trimming removed 1 base from V and 5 bases from J, with 5 bases in between. Germline-derived CDR1 and CDR2 are MGHRA and YSYEKL. DNA for the CDR3: TGCGCCAGCAGCCAAGCCAGGGAGACCCAGTACTTC. It encodes CASSQARETQYF.

This sequence joins TRBV5-1 and TRBJ2-5; D may be TRBD1 (6 bases). This CDR3 region has 16 residues. Germline V gene sequence: CDR1 SGHRS, CDR2 YFSETQ. The V and J ends lost 1 base and 2 bases respectively, with 15 bases between them. The CDR3 nucleotides are TGCGCCAGCAGCTTGTCGGCAGGGGCGACTCAAGAGACCCAGTACTTC. Amino acid sequence: CASSLSAGATQETQYF.

This clone has just one count. V gene TRBV5-6 combines with J gene TRBJ2-7, with TRBD2 matching over 8 bases. The trim removed 4 bases at V and 8 bases at J, leaving 11 bases unmatched. Germline assignment: CDR1 SGHDT and CDR2 YYEEEE. The CDR3 length is 14 residues. The DNA of the CDR3 is TGTGCCAGCAGCAGACCGGGAGGGACCTCCCAGCAGTACTTC. The encoded protein is CASSRPGGTSQQYF.

The chain links TRBV7-8 to TRBJ2-7; D perhaps matches TRBD1 (5 bases). Trimming shortened V by 3 bases and J by 3 bases, and 9 bases separated the two germline ends. Germline values: CDR1 SGHVS, CDR2 FQNEAQ. The CDR3 extends over 13 amino acids. CDR3 sequence reads: CASSLTALYEQYF. CDR3 bases: TGTGCCAGCAGCTTGACAGCCCTCTACGAGCAGTACTTC.

This chain joins TRBV21-1 and TRBJ2-7; the table calls TRBD2, which could not be checked here. TRBV21-1 constitutes a pseudogene. The CDR3 covers 19 residues. CDR3 coding DNA: TGTGCCAGCAGTAAGCAGCCATCGACTAGCGGGAGGACCTCCTACGAGCAGTACTTC. It is translated as CASSKQPSTSGRTSYEQYF.

The chain couples TRBV30 to TRBJ2-3; perhaps TRBD2 as D (5 bases). The CDR3 contains 15 residues. V was trimmed by 0 bases and J by 2 bases, leaving 12 bases between them. CDR1 and CDR2 (germline): GTSNPN, SVGIG (reference sequence). The CDR3 DNA follows: TGTGCCTGGAGTGTACGTTGGGAGTACACAGATACGCAGTATTTT. Its protein product is CAWSVRWEYTDTQYF.

The J gene is TRBJ2-3, the V gene TRBV30, with 9 bases fitting TRBD1. Losses at the gene ends were 5 bases for V and 3 bases for J; bases not matched to a gene: 6. This CDR3 is built from 14 residues. The germline V gene encodes CDR1 GTSNPN and CDR2 SVGIG (reference sequence). CDR3 nucleotides: TGTGCCTGGTCGGGGACAGGGAAAACAGATACGCAGTATTTT. Translation: CAWSGTGKTDTQYF.

The chain recombines TRBV5-8 with TRBJ1-5; D ambiguous. The CDR3 extends over 15 amino acids. The germline V gene encodes CDR1 SGHTS and CDR2 YDEGEE. V dropped 1 base and J dropped 4 bases, with 12 bases sitting between them. The CDR3 bases are TGTGCCAGCAGCTTGCCCGGTCTTAAGAATCAGCCCCAGCATTTT. Protein sequence: CASSLPGLKNQPQHF. The whole variable domain, filled in from reference TRBV5-8 and TRBJ1-5, reads EAGVTQSPTHLIKTRGQQATLRCSPISGHTSVYWYQQALGLGLQFLLWYDEGEERNRGNFPPRFSGRQFPNYSSELNVNALELEDSALYLCASSLPGLKNQPQHFGDGTRLSIL.

This chain links TRBV7-2 with TRBJ1-5; D is perhaps TRBD1 (5 bases). V lost 9 bases, J lost 7 bases, and 19 bases lay in between. The CDR3 runs to 14 residues. Germline CDR1 SGHTA, CDR2 FQGNSA. The chain's CDR3 is CASNNGGVGQPQHF. The CDR3 DNA sequence: TGTGCCAGTAATAACGGGGGGGTCGGACAGCCCCAGCATTTT.

V and J are TRBV27 and TRBJ2-2; the match to TRBD1 covers 7 bases. This CDR3 is built from 13 residues. Unmatched junction bases numbered 2, after V lost 5 bases and J lost 5 bases. Per germline, CDR1 MNHEY and CDR2 SMNVEV (reference sequence). CDR3 amino acids: CASSPDRTGELFF. For the CDR3, the DNA is TGTGCCAGCAGTCCGGACAGGACCGGGGAGCTGTTTTTT.

The chain has TRBV21-1 and TRBJ1-1; the table gives TRBD1 as D, unverified against the DNA. TRBV21-1 is listed as a pseudogene. The CDR3 has 14 residues. The CDR3 DNA follows: TGTGCCAGCAGCGACAGGGCTTGCGGCACTGAAGCTTTCTTT. It is translated as CASSDRACGTEAFF.

V is TRBV7-8 and J is TRBJ1-1; D is uncertain. V was shortened by 5 bases and J by 1 base, with 8 bases between the two germline ends. Per germline, CDR1 SGHVS and CDR2 FQNEAQ. The CDR3 is made up of 13 amino acids. CDR3 amino acids: CASSPQKNTEAFF. The DNA of the CDR3 is TGTGCCAGCAGCCCCCAGAAGAACACTGAAGCTTTCTTT.

V usage is TRBV6-5 and J usage is TRBJ1-1; D remains ambiguous. The CDR3 extends over 12 amino acids. The germline gives CDR1 MNHEY, CDR2 SVGAGI. V was clipped by 5 bases and J by 2 bases, with 6 bases between them. The CDR3 region is CASSNRNTEAFF. The CDR3 DNA sequence: TGTGCCAGCAGTAACAGAAACACTGAAGCTTTCTTT.

This clone is a singleton in its sample. This chain joins TRBV2 and TRBJ2-5; 7 bases fit TRBD1. Germline CDR1 reads SNHLY; CDR2 reads FYNNEI. V was pared by 2 bases and J by 2 bases, with 5 bases of the junction left unmatched. This CDR3 contains 15 residues. The CDR3 region is CASSEQGVPQETQYF. In nucleotides, the CDR3 is TGTGCCAGCAGTGAACAGGGGGTCCCACAAGAGACCCAGTACTTC.

V is TRBV4-1 and J is TRBJ2-7, with 8 bases matching TRBD1. There are 16 residues in the CDR3. The trim removed 0 bases at V and 7 bases at J, leaving 11 bases unmatched. Germline V lookup: CDR1 MGHRA, CDR2 YSYEKL. The CDR3 nucleotides read TGCGCCAGCAGCCAAGAATCCGGCGCAGGGGGCGAGGAGCAGTACTTC. Protein: CASSQESGAGGEEQYF.

This chain uses TRBV6-6 with TRBJ2-2; D possibly corresponds to TRBD2 (5 bases). The germline gives CDR1 MNHNY, CDR2 SVGAGI (reference sequence). Trimming took 2 bases from V and 5 from J, leaving 6 bases between them. The CDR3 extends over 13 amino acids. CDR3 amino acids: CASSYRETGELFF. CDR3 bases: TGTGCCAGCAGTTACAGGGAGACCGGGGAGCTGTTTTTT.